These 21 T cell receptor beta chains came from one sample sequenced in a study of T cells in Graves' hyperthyroidism and ophthalmopathy. Using RNA transcripts as the source, TCR beta CDR3 regions were amplified. Researchers ran a first-round RT-PCR on the TCR CDR3 using the HTBI primer set. Via MiXCR, TCRdb re-called the multiplex PCR reads, giving one row per CDR3 protein. The table records more than 300,000 distinct CDR3 sequences, less than 20% of them present only once. Material for sequencing was blood. The receptors shown here come from a man in his late teens or twenties with Graves' ophthalmopathy.

This clonotype was detected many times. This chain uses TRBV6-5 with TRBJ1-4; TRBD1 agrees at 7 bases. This CDR3 comprises 15 residues. The germline V gene has CDR1 MNHEY and CDR2 SVGAGI. V gave up 0 bases and J gave up 8 bases; unmatched junction bases: 6. CDR3 sequence (DNA): TGTGCCAGCAGTTACTCTACAGGGGTTTCGGAAAAACTGTTTTTT. Translation gives CASSYSTGVSEKLFF.

This clonotype was seen repeatedly, ten times or more. The rearrangement uses TRBV27 and TRBJ2-3; D possibly uses TRBD1 or TRBD2 (6 bases each). Trimming removed 4 bases from V and 6 bases from J, with 14 bases in between. The germline V gene encodes CDR1 MNHEY and CDR2 SMNVEV (reference sequence). The CDR3 loop spans 14 amino acids. This chain's CDR3 is CASSSQGTWDTQYF. CDR3 nucleotide sequence: TGTGCCAGCAGTTCCCAGGGGACTTGGGATACGCAGTATTTT.

This clonotype was counted at least ten times. The CDR3 DNA reads as TGTGCCAGCAGTACCGGACATGCAGCCGGATATCAGCCCCAGCATTTT. Amino acids: CASSTGHAAGYQPQHF. The chain uses TRBV12-3 or TRBV12-4 and TRBJ1-5; weak D call: TRBD1 (5 bases). This CDR3 has 16 residues. The germline V and J ends were trimmed by 5 bases and 5 bases, with 19 bases remaining between them.

This clonotype came up many times. The chain links TRBV3-1 to TRBJ1-2; no clear D gene. Trimming removed 5 bases at V and 0 bases at J, with 19 bases between. This CDR3 has 17 residues. Germline V gene lookup returns CDR1 LGHDT and CDR2 YNNKEL (reference sequence). Written as DNA, the CDR3 is TGTGCCAGCAGCTCCCAAGGCCGGGGATCCACTAACTATGGCTACACCTTC. As protein: CASSSQGRGSTNYGYTF. The whole variable domain, remainder taken from reference TRBV3-1 and TRBJ1-2, is DTAVSQTPKYLVTQMGNDKSIKCEQNLGHDTMYWYKQDSKKFLKIMFSYNNKELIINETVPNRFSPKSPDKAHLNLHINSLELGDSAVYFCASSSQGRGSTNYGYTFGSGTRLTVV.

This clonotype was counted many times. CDR3 loop: CAISDSPTGSSADTQYF. CDR3 DNA sequence: TGTGCCATCAGTGACTCCCCGACAGGATCCTCCGCAGATACGCAGTATTTT. The rearrangement uses TRBV10-3 and TRBJ2-3; the D gene is possibly TRBD1 (6 bases). V lost 3 bases to trimming and J lost 4 bases, with 20 bases between them. Looked up from germline, CDR1 is ENHRY and CDR2 is SYGVKD. The CDR3 is made up of 17 amino acids.

The V and J genes are TRBV9 and TRBJ2-2, with 7 bases identical to TRBD2. CDR1 is SGDLS, CDR2 YYNGEE, per germline. The CDR3 spans 16 residues. V was clipped by 3 bases and J by 2 bases; unmatched bases: 7. The CDR3 DNA follows: TGTGCCAGCAGCGGCCCCGGGGGGATTAACACCGGGGAGCTGTTTTTT. Its translation: CASSGPGGINTGELFF. Drawing the rest from reference TRBV9 and TRBJ2-2, the complete variable domain is DSGVTQTPKHLITATGQRVTLRCSPRSGDLSVYWYQQSLDQGLQFLIQYYNGEERAKGNILERFSAQQFPDLHSELNLSSLELGDSALYFCASSGPGGINTGELFFGEGSRLTVL.

This clonotype has a count of ten or more. The chain recombines TRBV12-3 or TRBV12-4 with TRBJ2-7; possibly TRBD2 for D (5 bases). V gave up 2 bases and J gave up 3 bases, with 14 bases separating them. The CDR3 has 15 amino acids. CDR3: CASSLLGSAGYEQYF. The CDR3, as DNA: TGTGCCAGCAGTTTACTCGGCAGCGCGGGCTACGAGCAGTACTTC.

In its sample, this clonotype was seen many times. V is TRBV28 and J is TRBJ1-5; D might be TRBD1 (6 bases). Deletions cut 2 bases from V and 2 bases from J, with 10 bases between. Germline V gene data show CDR1 as MDHEN and CDR2 as SYDVKM. The CDR3 has 15 amino acids. CDR3 sequence: CASSLAQGGNQPQHF. CDR3 DNA sequence: TGTGCCAGCAGTTTAGCACAGGGAGGCAATCAGCCCCAGCATTTT.

This clonotype has at least ten counts. The rearrangement links TRBV12-3 or TRBV12-4 to TRBJ2-7; no firm D call. The V end was cut by 5 bases, the J end by 2 bases, with 13 bases between. The length of the CDR3 is 14 residues. This CDR3 reads CASSPSPLTYEQYF. CDR3 DNA: TGTGCCAGCAGTCCCAGTCCTTTAACCTACGAGCAGTACTTC.

The V and J genes are TRBV7-6 and TRBJ1-2, with 7 bases lining up with TRBD1. V dropped 3 bases and J dropped 7; count of bases not matched to a gene: 11. This CDR3 has 15 amino acids. The germline V gene has CDR1 SGHVS and CDR2 FNYEAQ. DNA for the CDR3: TGTGCCAGCAGCTTCTCGCTTACAGGGGCCGGTGGCTACACCTTC. Its translation: CASSFSLTGAGGYTF.

This sequence joins TRBV7-9 and TRBJ2-1; 11 nucleotides line up with TRBD2. Germline V gene sequence: CDR1 SEHNR, CDR2 FQNEAQ (reference sequence). The CDR3 runs 17 residues. The ends lost 6 bases at V and 8 bases at J; junction bases unmatched: 15. CDR3 sequence reads: CASSRDSSGGNGYEQFF. Written as DNA, the CDR3 is TGTGCCAGCAGTCGGGACTCTAGCGGGGGGAATGGGTATGAGCAGTTCTTC.

The chain employs TRBV6-4 and TRBJ1-2; the D gene is possibly TRBD1 (6 bases). The germline V and J ends were trimmed by 5 bases and 3 bases, with 16 bases remaining between them. The CDR3 loop spans 15 amino acids. Germline V CDR1 and CDR2: MRHNA, SNTAGT. The CDR3 region has the DNA TGTGCCAGCAGTCGCGCGAGACAGGAGCACTATGGCTACACCTTC. Translated: CASSRARQEHYGYTF.

This clonotype has more than one count but fewer than ten. This chain joins TRBV7-9 and TRBJ2-2, with 8 bases that match TRBD1. The germline V gene encodes CDR1 SEHNR and CDR2 FQNEAQ (reference sequence). The V and J ends lost 5 bases and 0 bases, in that order; junction bases with no gene match: 8. The CDR3 is made up of 17 amino acids. CDR3 sequence reads: CASSPPRQGSNTGELFF. The CDR3 DNA sequence: TGTGCCAGCAGCCCCCCCCGACAGGGGTCGAACACCGGGGAGCTGTTTTTT.

The J gene is TRBJ1-2, the V gene TRBV27; D remains unclear. V was pared by 1 base and J by 1 base, with 7 bases between. This CDR3 contains 14 residues. Germline CDR1 is MNHEY and CDR2 is SMNVEV (reference sequence). The CDR3 spells CASSLYGDNYGYTF. CDR3 coding DNA: TGTGCCAGCAGTTTATATGGAGATAACTATGGCTACACCTTC.

The rearrangement links TRBV3-1 to TRBJ2-3; a possible D gene is TRBD2 (6 bases). CDR3 size: 16 residues. V dropped 3 bases and J dropped 2 bases, with 15 bases sitting between them. Germline V gene lookup returns CDR1 LGHDT and CDR2 YNNKEL (reference sequence). CDR3 sequence reads: CASSHLAGGITDTQYF. The CDR3 coding sequence is TGTGCCAGCAGCCACCTAGCTGGGGGGATCACAGATACGCAGTATTTT.

Regarding this clonotype: A junction end diverges from the germline sequence, so it may reflect a read error. The chain recombines TRBV11-3 with TRBJ2-6; no reliable D call. The CDR3 is 14 amino acids. Germline CDR1 reads SGHNT; CDR2 reads YENEEA. CDR3 residues: CASSHYSGANVLTF. The DNA of the CDR3 is TGCGCCAGCAGCCATTACTCTGGGGCCAACGTCCTGACTTTC.

This clonotype has ten or more counts. The rearrangement uses TRBV20-1 and TRBJ1-1; no firm D call. Germline V CDR1 and CDR2: DFQATT, SNEGSKA (reference sequence). The ends were cut back, 6 bases at V and 5 bases at J, with 10 bases in the middle. The CDR3 is 11 amino acids. This CDR3 is CSAPLGTEAFF. CDR3 bases: TGCAGTGCCCCTCTCGGGACTGAAGCTTTCTTT.

This clonotype was seen a handful of times. A much bigger clone sits one base away, suggesting this may be a read error. The genes are TRBV6-2 or TRBV6-3 and TRBJ2-1, with D possibly matching TRBD2 (5 bases). CDR3 length equals 16 residues. From germline, CDR1 is MNHEY and CDR2 SVGEGT. CDR3 nucleotide sequence: TGTGCCGGCAGTTCCGGTAGCGAGCGCGGTTACAATGAGCAGTTCTTC. Translating gives CAGSSGSERGYNEQFF.

This clonotype was detected ten times or more. The chain has TRBV7-9 and TRBJ1-5; D ambiguous. The CDR3 length is 14 residues. Trimming left V 5 bases short and J 4 bases short, with 12 bases between. Germline V gene lookup returns CDR1 SEHNR and CDR2 FQNEAQ (reference sequence). The CDR3 region is CASSDKGANQPQHF. DNA for the CDR3: TGTGCCAGCAGCGACAAGGGAGCGAATCAGCCCCAGCATTTT.

This clonotype has just a few counts. The V gene is TRBV20-1, the J gene TRBJ2-1, with TRBD2 as a possible D gene (7 bases). V lost 6 bases and J 7 bases, leaving 19 bases between the germline ends. Looked up from germline, CDR1 is DFQATT and CDR2 is SNEGSKA (reference sequence). This CDR3 has 14 residues. CDR3 nucleotide sequence: TGCAGTGCCCCTGGGGGGGGGGCCTTTAATGAGCAGTTCTTC. Its translation is CSAPGGGAFNEQFF.

This clonotype was seen a handful of times. The V and J genes are TRBV5-1 and TRBJ2-2; maybe TRBD1 (5 bases). Trimming stripped 3 bases from V and 5 bases from J, with 14 bases between. Germline V gene data show CDR1 as SGHRS and CDR2 as YFSETQ. The CDR3 is 15 amino acids. The chain's CDR3 is CASSSSDMWTGELFF. The DNA for the CDR3 is TGCGCCAGCAGCTCCTCGGACATGTGGACCGGGGAGCTGTTTTTT.